The rows below give T cell receptor beta chains drawn from one sample of a study of blood T cell repertoires in COVID-19. Only in-frame clones appear in the TCRdb table, and some are missing; sequencing was by immunoSEQ multiplex PCR. The repertoire includes roughly 38,000 clones, around 81% of them detected once, and around 5% sits in the top ten. The source material was peripheral blood. These receptors were obtained from a man aged 45-65 years with active COVID-19. Both conserved end residues are part of each CDR3. Each record gives: D gene, V gene, J gene, clone size, CDR3 protein, CDR3 DNA. D genes are given only for firm matches. A clone size is listed for some rows: how often the clone was seen (once, few, many), or a class if it is expanded.

D gene: .; V gene: TRBV20-1; J gene: TRBJ2-3; clone size: .; CDR3 protein: CSASVAGMGADTQYF; CDR3 DNA: TGCAGTGCTAGTGTGGCGGGGATGGGGGCAGATACGCAGTATTTT
D gene: TRBD1; V gene: TRBV5-1; J gene: TRBJ2-7; clone size: .; CDR3 protein: CASSLSGQGYEQYF; CDR3 DNA: TGCGCCAGCAGCTTGTCGGGACAGGGCTACGAGCAGTACTTC
D gene: TRBD1; V gene: TRBV6-2/TRBV6-3; J gene: TRBJ2-7; clone size: .; CDR3 protein: CASSLLGQDYEQYF; CDR3 DNA: TGTGCCAGCAGTCTGTTGGGACAGGACTACGAGCAGTACTTC
D gene: .; V gene: TRBV15; J gene: TRBJ1-4; clone size: .; CDR3 protein: CATSRGGPSGLFF; CDR3 DNA: TGTGCCACCAGCCGGGGGGGGCCCAGTGGGCTGTTTTTT
D gene: TRBD2; V gene: TRBV30; J gene: TRBJ2-5; clone size: .; CDR3 protein: CAWSSTSGGRETQYF; CDR3 DNA: TGTGCCTGGAGTTCGACTAGCGGGGGGCGGGAGACCCAGTACTTC
D gene: TRBD1; V gene: TRBV28; J gene: TRBJ1-5; clone size: .; CDR3 protein: CASLGTGFGQPQHF; CDR3 DNA: TGTGCCAGCCTCGGGACAGGGTTTGGACAGCCCCAGCATTTT
D gene: TRBD2; V gene: TRBV19; J gene: TRBJ2-1; clone size: .; CDR3 protein: CASRGWGGLAKSSYNEQFF; CDR3 DNA: TGTGCCAGTAGAGGCTGGGGGGGACTAGCAAAAAGCTCCTACAATGAGCAGTTCTTC
D gene: .; V gene: TRBV27; J gene: TRBJ2-2; clone size: .; CDR3 protein: CASSSNYRGGDTGELFF; CDR3 DNA: TGTGCCAGCAGTTCGAACTACAGGGGCGGGGACACCGGGGAGCTGTTTTTT
D gene: .; V gene: TRBV6-5; J gene: TRBJ2-1; clone size: .; CDR3 protein: CASSDSPGSRGQFF; CDR3 DNA: TGTGCCAGCAGTGACTCCCCCGGTAGCAGGGGGCAGTTCTTC
D gene: .; V gene: TRBV6-5; J gene: TRBJ2-6; clone size: .; CDR3 protein: CASRYSGANVLTF; CDR3 DNA: TGTGCCAGCAGATACTCTGGGGCCAACGTCCTGACTTTC
D gene: TRBD1; V gene: TRBV27; J gene: TRBJ2-1; clone size: .; CDR3 protein: CASSLSTGGLNEQFF; CDR3 DNA: TGTGCCAGCAGTTTATCAACAGGGGGTCTCAATGAGCAGTTCTTC
D gene: TRBD2; V gene: TRBV27; J gene: TRBJ2-3; clone size: .; CDR3 protein: CASSKQWGEGDTQYF; CDR3 DNA: TGTGCCAGCAGTAAACAATGGGGGGAGGGAGATACGCAGTATTTT
D gene: .; V gene: TRBV10-1; J gene: TRBJ2-7; clone size: .; CDR3 protein: CASSDHRVYEQYF; CDR3 DNA: TGCGCCAGCAGTGACCACAGGGTATACGAGCAGTACTTC
D gene: .; V gene: TRBV6-1; J gene: TRBJ2-2; clone size: .; CDR3 protein: CASSEINSPRNTGELFF; CDR3 DNA: TGTGCCAGCAGTGAAATAAACTCCCCGAGGAACACCGGGGAGCTGTTTTTT
D gene: .; V gene: TRBV10-2; J gene: TRBJ1-2; clone size: .; CDR3 protein: CASSEWRAGVKSYTF; CDR3 DNA: TGCGCCAGCAGTGAGTGGAGGGCGGGCGTGAAAAGCTACACCTTC
D gene: .; V gene: TRBV5-6; J gene: TRBJ2-7; clone size: .; CDR3 protein: CASSFGSSYEQYF; CDR3 DNA: TGTGCCAGCAGCTTCGGGTCTTCCTACGAGCAGTACTTC
D gene: TRBD1; V gene: TRBV11-2; J gene: TRBJ1-3; clone size: .; CDR3 protein: CASSLVNSDRGHTIYF; CDR3 DNA: TGTGCCAGCAGCTTAGTAAATTCGGACAGGGGACACACCATATATTTT
D gene: .; V gene: TRBV11-2; J gene: TRBJ2-3; clone size: .; CDR3 protein: CASSLSLDTQYF; CDR3 DNA: TGTGCCAGCAGCTTATCACTAGATACGCAGTATTTT
D gene: .; V gene: TRBV12-3/TRBV12-4; J gene: TRBJ2-5; clone size: few; CDR3 protein: CASSLNNGETQYF; CDR3 DNA: TGTGCCAGCAGTTTGAATAACGGGGAGACCCAGTACTTC
D gene: .; V gene: TRBV5-4; J gene: TRBJ2-6; clone size: once; CDR3 protein: CASSLNGAGANVLTF; CDR3 DNA: TGTGCCAGCAGCTTGAATGGGGCCGGGGCCAACGTCCTGACTTTC
D gene: TRBD2; V gene: TRBV3-1/TRBV3-2; J gene: TRBJ2-7; clone size: .; CDR3 protein: CASRGGLREQYF; CDR3 DNA: TGTGCCAGCAGGGGAGGGCTCAGGGAGCAGTACTTC
D gene: TRBD1; V gene: TRBV27; J gene: TRBJ1-5; clone size: .; CDR3 protein: CASSPRTGGDQPQHF; CDR3 DNA: TGTGCCAGCAGTCCCCGGACAGGGGGCGATCAGCCCCAGCATTTT
D gene: TRBD1; V gene: TRBV13; J gene: TRBJ2-7; clone size: once; CDR3 protein: CASSLGRGQGAEQYF; CDR3 DNA: TGTGCCAGCAGCTTAGGCCGCGGACAGGGGGCCGAGCAGTACTTC
D gene: .; V gene: TRBV6-2/TRBV6-3; J gene: TRBJ2-3; clone size: .; CDR3 protein: CASSYIQGRTDTQYF; CDR3 DNA: TGTGCCAGCAGTTACATACAGGGAAGGACAGATACGCAGTATTTT
D gene: .; V gene: TRBV9; J gene: TRBJ2-3; clone size: .; CDR3 protein: CASSVDPGTSTDTQYF; CDR3 DNA: TGTGCCAGCAGCGTAGACCCAGGGACTTCCACAGATACGCAGTATTTT
D gene: .; V gene: TRBV9; J gene: TRBJ2-2; clone size: .; CDR3 protein: CASSVGPGDTGELFF; CDR3 DNA: TGTGCCAGCAGCGTAGGGCCAGGGGACACCGGGGAGCTGTTTTTT
D gene: .; V gene: TRBV10-3; J gene: TRBJ2-3; clone size: .; CDR3 protein: CAIRGWDTQYF; CDR3 DNA: TGTGCCATCCGGGGATGGGATACGCAGTATTTT
D gene: .; V gene: TRBV6-5; J gene: TRBJ1-1; clone size: .; CDR3 protein: CASISPSVRDTEAFF; CDR3 DNA: TGTGCCAGCATTTCACCGAGCGTGCGGGACACTGAAGCTTTCTTT